This T cell receptor beta chain was sequenced in a study of graft-versus-host responses after intestinal transplantation. Study as a whole: Isolated intestinal, liver-intestinal, or multivisceral transplants were what recipients had.

Study observations and caveats: Early post-transplant declines in HvG were associated with peak levels of circulating GvH clones.

V was pared by 0 bases and J by 3 bases, with 8 bases between. Per the germline V gene, CDR1 is GTSNPN and CDR2 is SVGIG (reference sequence). The CDR3 is 13 residues long. Generated by immunoSEQ multiplex PCR, the TCRdb table keeps only in-frame clones and is missing some. Found here are 20,000 to 25,000 clones, roughly 42% of them singletons; the top ten hold 0.66%. The TCR comes from a human patient who received an intestinal transplant. This sequence joins TRBV30 and TRBJ1-1; tentative D call: TRBD1 (6 bases). Sequenced here: alloreactive CD4+ T cells from a mixed lymphocyte reaction culture, sampled before intestinal transplant. Sample subset: CFSE-low proliferating T cells sorted from roughly six-day pre-transplant mixed lymphocyte reaction (GvH or HvG direction). CDR3: CAWSVYRDTEAFF. CDR3 nucleotide sequence: TGTGCCTGGAGTGTATACAGGGACACTGAAGCTTTCTTT.